The following is a T cell receptor (beta chain) sequence with its context. The data derive from a study of T and B cells in COVID-19 patients. For the study at large: Of some 21 active-infection patients, approximately 18 carried comorbidities linked to unfavorable COVID-19 outcome.

From blood, roughly 240-550 ng of genomic DNA served as TRB template. The germline V and J ends were trimmed by 2 bases and 5 bases, with 5 bases remaining between them. The CDR3 sequence is 13 residues long. Germline CDR1 is SGHRS and CDR2 is YFSETQ. TRB rearrangements were amplified by multiplex PCR with BIOMED2 TRB-A/B primers. TCRdb itself ran the multiplex PCR reads through MiXCR, one entry per CDR3 protein. The sample comprises some 6,000 distinct CDR3 sequences, about a quarter of which are singletons, and 12% rests with the top ten. Sequenced sample: blood. The chain has TRBV5-1 and TRBJ1-6; D unresolved. The TCR was taken from a human donor with active COVID-19. CDR3 nucleotide sequence: TGCGCCAGCAGCTTACAGAATAATTCACCCCTCCACTTT. It encodes CASSLQNNSPLHF.